The 11 T cell receptor beta chains below were found in one sample sequenced in a study of blood T cell repertoires in COVID-19. TCRdb keeps only in-frame clones here, not all; method: immunoSEQ multiplex PCR. The data show approximately 50,000 clones, roughly 89% seen once. The sequencing sample was made of peripheral blood. The source of these receptors is a man aged 50 to 59 with acute or convalescent COVID-19.

CDR3 in DNA: TGTGCCAGCAGTCGAAGCTTGGGACTAGCAGCTATGCAGTTCTTC. Residues: CASSRSLGLAAMQFF. The J gene is TRBJ2-1, the V gene TRBV28; 9 bases fit TRBD2. V was clipped by 5 bases and J by 12 bases; unmatched bases: 14. This CDR3 is 15 amino acids long. Germline-derived CDR1 and CDR2 are MDHEN and SYDVKM.

V usage is TRBV10-3 and J usage is TRBJ1-1, with D maybe TRBD1 (6 bases). The V and J ends lost 6 bases and 2 bases respectively, with 10 bases between them. Germline V lookup: CDR1 ENHRY, CDR2 SYGVKD. The CDR3 runs to 13 residues. The CDR3 here is CAIRTGRNTEAFF. The CDR3 DNA sequence: TGTGCCATCAGGACAGGCCGAAACACTGAAGCTTTCTTT.

The chain uses TRBV18 and TRBJ1-2, with 7 bases identical to TRBD1. Germline V lookup: CDR1 KGHSH, CDR2 LQKENI. CDR3 size: 15 residues. The V and J ends lost 4 bases and 7 bases, in that order; junction bases with no gene match: 12. The CDR3 DNA reads as TGTGCCAGCTCACAGAGTGCCGGGACAGACTCTGGCTACACCTTC. It encodes CASSQSAGTDSGYTF. The variable domain in full, completed from reference TRBV18 and TRBJ1-2, reads NAGVMQNPRHLVRRRGQEARLRCSPMKGHSHVYWYRQLPEEGLKFMVYLQKENIIDESGMPKERFSAEFPKEGPSILRIQQVVRGDSAAYFCASSQSAGTDSGYTFGSGTRLTVV.

This sequence joins TRBV4-1 and TRBJ2-3; possible D gene TRBD2, 6 bases. CDR3 size: 15 residues. The V and J ends lost 0 bases and 5 bases respectively, with 12 bases between them. Germline V CDR1 and CDR2: MGHRA, YSYEKL. The DNA for the CDR3 is TGCGCCAGCAGCCAAGATGCGTTCGGGGGAGATACGCAGTATTTT. Its protein product is CASSQDAFGGDTQYF.

This chain links TRBV13 with TRBJ1-6, with D unclear. Per the germline V gene, CDR1 is PRHDT and CDR2 is FYEKMQ (reference sequence). Trimming cost V 5 bases and J 7 bases, with 24 bases left between them. The CDR3 spans 18 residues. CDR3 DNA sequence: TGTGCCAGCAGCCTACGATCCGGGATCCCAATAGGGAATTCACCCCTCCACTTT. Residues: CASSLRSGIPIGNSPLHF.

The V and J genes are TRBV7-3 and TRBJ2-3, with a possible D match to TRBD1 (6 bases). CDR3 length: 15 residues. Deletions cut 0 bases from V and 4 bases from J, with 11 bases between. Germline values: CDR1 SGHTA, CDR2 FQGTGA. The CDR3 loop is CASSLTNRAADTQYF. CDR3 sequence (DNA): TGTGCCAGCAGCTTAACGAACAGGGCGGCAGATACGCAGTATTTT.

The chain recombines TRBV5-4 with TRBJ1-6; D is ambiguous. V dropped 7 bases and J dropped 6 bases, with 8 bases sitting between them. In germline, CDR1 is SGHNT, CDR2 YYREEE (reference sequence). The CDR3 loop spans 12 amino acids. CDR3 residues: CASGQPNSPLHF. The CDR3 coding sequence is TGTGCCAGCGGGCAGCCTAATTCACCCCTCCACTTT.

The V and J genes are TRBV28 and TRBJ1-4; possibly TRBD1 for D (6 bases). Germline V gene lookup returns CDR1 MDHEN and CDR2 SYDVKM. The V end lost 6 bases, the J end lost 3 bases, and 14 bases lay between the germline ends. The CDR3 covers 15 residues. For the CDR3, the DNA is TGTGCCAGCAGGCCCAACAGGGCGCCTAATGAAAAACTGTTTTTT. It yields the protein CASRPNRAPNEKLFF.

V is TRBV28 and J is TRBJ1-1; D is perhaps TRBD1 (6 bases). Germline CDR1 reads MDHEN; CDR2 reads SYDVKM. The CDR3 extends over 15 amino acids. The V end lost 5 bases, the J end lost 4 bases, and 17 bases lay between the germline ends. Written as DNA, the CDR3 is TGTGCCAGCAGTCCCCCCACAGGGTCCTTCACTGAAGCTTTCTTT. It translates to CASSPPTGSFTEAFF.

The chain employs TRBV19 and TRBJ2-1; D not certain. This CDR3 has 16 residues. Germline V CDR1 and CDR2: LNHDA, SQIVND (reference sequence). Trimming shortened V by 1 base and J by 2 bases, and 12 bases separated the two germline ends. This CDR3 is CASSIGRRNPYNEQFF. The CDR3 nucleotides read TGTGCCAGTAGTATAGGAAGGCGGAACCCCTACAATGAGCAGTTCTTC.

The chain couples TRBV5-1 to TRBJ2-1, with 11 positions matching TRBD2. This CDR3 is 14 amino acids long. With 4 bases clipped from V and 6 bases from J, the junction kept 3 bases outside the gene matches. CDR1 SGHRS and CDR2 YFSETQ come from the germline V gene. The CDR3 DNA sequence: TGCGCCAGCAGCGGGGGGACTAGCGGCAATGAGCAGTTCTTC. Protein product: CASSGGTSGNEQFF.